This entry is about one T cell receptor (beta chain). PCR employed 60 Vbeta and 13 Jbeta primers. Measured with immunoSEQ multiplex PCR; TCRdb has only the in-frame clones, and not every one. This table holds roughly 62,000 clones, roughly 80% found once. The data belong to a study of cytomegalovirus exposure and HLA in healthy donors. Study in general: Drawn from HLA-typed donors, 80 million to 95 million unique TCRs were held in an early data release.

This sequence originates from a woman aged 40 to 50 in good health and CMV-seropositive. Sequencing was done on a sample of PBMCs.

CDR3 bases: TGTGCGTGTACAGGGTCTGGAAACACCATATATTTT. Residues: CACTGSGNTIYF. The chain couples TRBV19 to TRBJ1-3; possibly TRBD1 for D (6 bases). CDR1 LNHDA and CDR2 SQIVND come from the germline V gene (reference sequence). There are 12 residues in the CDR3.